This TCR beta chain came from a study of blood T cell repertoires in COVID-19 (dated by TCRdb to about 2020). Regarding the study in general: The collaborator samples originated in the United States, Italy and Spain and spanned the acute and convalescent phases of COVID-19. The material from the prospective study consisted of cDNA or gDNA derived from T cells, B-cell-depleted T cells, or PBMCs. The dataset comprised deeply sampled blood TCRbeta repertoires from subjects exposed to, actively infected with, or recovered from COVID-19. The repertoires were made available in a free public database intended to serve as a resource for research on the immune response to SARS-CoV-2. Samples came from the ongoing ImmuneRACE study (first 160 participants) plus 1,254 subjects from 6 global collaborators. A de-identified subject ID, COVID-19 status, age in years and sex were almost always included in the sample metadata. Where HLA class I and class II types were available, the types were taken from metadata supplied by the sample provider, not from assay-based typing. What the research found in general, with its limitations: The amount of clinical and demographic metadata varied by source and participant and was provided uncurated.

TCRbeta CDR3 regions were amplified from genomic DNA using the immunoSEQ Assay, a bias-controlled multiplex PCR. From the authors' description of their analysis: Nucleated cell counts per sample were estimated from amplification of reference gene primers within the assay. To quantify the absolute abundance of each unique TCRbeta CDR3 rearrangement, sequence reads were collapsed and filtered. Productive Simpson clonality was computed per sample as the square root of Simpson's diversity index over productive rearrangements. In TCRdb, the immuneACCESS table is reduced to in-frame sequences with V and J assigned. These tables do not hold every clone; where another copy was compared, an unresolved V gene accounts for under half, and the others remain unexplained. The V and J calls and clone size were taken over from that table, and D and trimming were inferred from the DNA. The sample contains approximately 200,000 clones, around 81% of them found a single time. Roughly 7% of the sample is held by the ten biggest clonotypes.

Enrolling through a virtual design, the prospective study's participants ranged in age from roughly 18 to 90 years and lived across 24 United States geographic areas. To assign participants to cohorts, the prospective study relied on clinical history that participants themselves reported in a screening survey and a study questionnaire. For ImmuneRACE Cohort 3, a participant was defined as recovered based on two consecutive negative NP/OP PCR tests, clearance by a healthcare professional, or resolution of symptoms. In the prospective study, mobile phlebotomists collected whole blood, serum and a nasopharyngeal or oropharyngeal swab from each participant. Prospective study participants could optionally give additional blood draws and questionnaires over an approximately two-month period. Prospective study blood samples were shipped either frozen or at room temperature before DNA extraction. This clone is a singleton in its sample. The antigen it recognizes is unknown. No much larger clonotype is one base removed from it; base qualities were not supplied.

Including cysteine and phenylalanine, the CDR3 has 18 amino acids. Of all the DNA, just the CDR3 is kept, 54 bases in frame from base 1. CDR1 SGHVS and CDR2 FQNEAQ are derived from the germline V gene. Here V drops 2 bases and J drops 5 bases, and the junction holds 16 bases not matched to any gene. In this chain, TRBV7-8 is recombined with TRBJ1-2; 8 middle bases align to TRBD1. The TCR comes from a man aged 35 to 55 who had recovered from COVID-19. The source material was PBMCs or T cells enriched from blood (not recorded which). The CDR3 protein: CASSLRWYLDRAGYGYTF. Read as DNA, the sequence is TGTGCCAGCAGCTTAAGGTGGTACCTGGACAGGGCGGGGTATGGCTACACCTTC.